This T cell receptor (beta chain) is from a study of Ad26.COV2.S vaccination and SARS-CoV-2 variants. The table came from immunoSEQ multiplex PCR; TCRdb's copy has only in-frame clones and leaves some out. This sample yields about 390,000 clones, of which 70% to 90% are seen a single time; under 4% belongs to the top ten. Treatment: 19 received Ad26.COV2.S at low or high dose, single or two shots; roughly 5 received placebo; per-sample allocation not given. Repertoires come from day 63 after the first vaccine or placebo injection. This TCR was sampled from a person between 18 and 65 years old who received the Ad26.COV2.S COVID-19 vaccine or a placebo. Material: peripheral blood, obtained in a trial of Ad26.COV2.S vaccine versus placebo.

The CDR3 DNA reads as TGTGCCAGCAGTTACTCGATAACGGGGGGGCGTTCACCCCTCCACTTT. Encoded protein: CASSYSITGGRSPLHF. The chain recombines TRBV6-6 with TRBJ1-6; perhaps TRBD1 as D (6 bases). Trimming removed 0 bases from V and 9 bases from J, with 15 bases in between. Germline-derived CDR1 and CDR2 are MNHNY and SVGAGI (reference sequence). The CDR3 runs 16 residues.